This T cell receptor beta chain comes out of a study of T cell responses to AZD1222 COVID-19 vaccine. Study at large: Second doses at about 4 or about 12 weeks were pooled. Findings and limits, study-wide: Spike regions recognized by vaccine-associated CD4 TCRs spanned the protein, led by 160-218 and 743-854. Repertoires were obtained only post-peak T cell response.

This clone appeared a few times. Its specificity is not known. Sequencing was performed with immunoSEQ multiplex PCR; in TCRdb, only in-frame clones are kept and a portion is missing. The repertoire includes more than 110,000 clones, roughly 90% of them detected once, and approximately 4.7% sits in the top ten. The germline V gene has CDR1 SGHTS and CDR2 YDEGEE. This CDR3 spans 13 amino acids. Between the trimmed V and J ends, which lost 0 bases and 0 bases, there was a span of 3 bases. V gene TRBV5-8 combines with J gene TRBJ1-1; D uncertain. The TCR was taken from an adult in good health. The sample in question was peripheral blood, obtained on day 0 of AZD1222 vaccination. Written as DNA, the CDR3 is TGTGCCAGCAGCTTGGGGCTGAACACTGAAGCTTTCTTT. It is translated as CASSLGLNTEAFF. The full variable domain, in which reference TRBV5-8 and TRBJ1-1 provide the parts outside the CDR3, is EAGVTQSPTHLIKTRGQQATLRCSPISGHTSVYWYQQALGLGLQFLLWYDEGEERNRGNFPPRFSGRQFPNYSSELNVNALELEDSALYLCASSLGLNTEAFFGQGTRLTVV.